This TCR beta chain came from a study of blood T cell repertoires in COVID-19. As for the study in general: COVID-19 samples from acute and convalescent phases originated in the United States, Italy and Spain. In each case, the material was cDNA or gDNA derived from T cells, B-cell-depleted T cells, or PBMCs.

Per the germline V gene, CDR1 is MNHEY and CDR2 is SMNVEV (reference sequence). The CDR3 consists of 17 residues. V was clipped by 6 bases and J by 5 bases; unmatched bases: 13. In the original processing: Reference gene primer amplification yielded estimated nucleated cell counts. The assay was immunoSEQ multiplex PCR, and TCRdb's table has in-frame clones only and misses some. V and J calls and clone size are given by that table; D and trimming were obtained from the DNA. Here the sample spans 90,000 to 150,000 clones, approximately 90% being singletons. The chain employs TRBV27 and TRBJ2-1; 10 bases are shared with TRBD1. The sequence came from a human donor in a cohort sampled during active COVID-19. The specimen sequenced was peripheral blood. The CDR3 here is CASREGQGRSGDNEQFF. The CDR3 DNA is TGTGCCAGCAGGGAGGGACAGGGGCGAAGCGGGGACAATGAGCAGTTCTTC.